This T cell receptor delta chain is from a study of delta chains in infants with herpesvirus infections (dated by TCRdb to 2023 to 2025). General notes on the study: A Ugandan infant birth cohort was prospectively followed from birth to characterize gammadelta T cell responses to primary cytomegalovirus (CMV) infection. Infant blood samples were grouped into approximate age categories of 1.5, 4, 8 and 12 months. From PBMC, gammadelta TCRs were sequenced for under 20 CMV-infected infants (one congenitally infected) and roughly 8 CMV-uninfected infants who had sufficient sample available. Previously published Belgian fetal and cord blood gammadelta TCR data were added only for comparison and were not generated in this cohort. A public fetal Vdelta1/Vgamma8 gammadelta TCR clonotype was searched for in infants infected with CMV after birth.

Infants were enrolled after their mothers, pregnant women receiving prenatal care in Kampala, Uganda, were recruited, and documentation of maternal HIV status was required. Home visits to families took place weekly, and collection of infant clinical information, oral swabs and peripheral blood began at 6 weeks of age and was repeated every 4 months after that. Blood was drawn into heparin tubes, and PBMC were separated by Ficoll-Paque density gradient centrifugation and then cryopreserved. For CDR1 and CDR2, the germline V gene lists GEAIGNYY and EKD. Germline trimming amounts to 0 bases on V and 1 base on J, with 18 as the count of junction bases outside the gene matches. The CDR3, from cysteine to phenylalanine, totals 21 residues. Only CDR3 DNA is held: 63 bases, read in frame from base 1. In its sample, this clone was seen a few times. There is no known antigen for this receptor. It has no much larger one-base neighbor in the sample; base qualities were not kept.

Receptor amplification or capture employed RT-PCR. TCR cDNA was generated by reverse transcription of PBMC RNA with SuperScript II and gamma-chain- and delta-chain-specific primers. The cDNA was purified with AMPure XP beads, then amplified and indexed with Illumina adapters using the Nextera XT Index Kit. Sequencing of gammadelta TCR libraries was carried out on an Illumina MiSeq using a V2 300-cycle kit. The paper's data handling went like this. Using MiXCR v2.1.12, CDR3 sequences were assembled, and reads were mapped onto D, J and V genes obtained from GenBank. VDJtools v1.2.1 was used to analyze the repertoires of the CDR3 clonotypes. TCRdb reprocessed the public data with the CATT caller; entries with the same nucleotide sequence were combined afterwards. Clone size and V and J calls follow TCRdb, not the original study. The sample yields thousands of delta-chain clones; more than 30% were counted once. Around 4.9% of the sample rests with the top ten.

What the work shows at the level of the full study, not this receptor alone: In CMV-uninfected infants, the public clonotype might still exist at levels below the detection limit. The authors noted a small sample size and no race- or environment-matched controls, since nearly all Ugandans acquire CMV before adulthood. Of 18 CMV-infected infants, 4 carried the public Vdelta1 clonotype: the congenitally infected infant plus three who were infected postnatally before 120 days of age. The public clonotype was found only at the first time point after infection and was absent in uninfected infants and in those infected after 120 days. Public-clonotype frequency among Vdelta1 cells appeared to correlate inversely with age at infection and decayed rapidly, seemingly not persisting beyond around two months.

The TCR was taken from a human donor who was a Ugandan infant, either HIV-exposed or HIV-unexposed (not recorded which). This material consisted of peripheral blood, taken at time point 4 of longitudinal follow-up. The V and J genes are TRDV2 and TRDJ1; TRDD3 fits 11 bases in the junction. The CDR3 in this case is CACDTLIGGYATRRTTDKLIF. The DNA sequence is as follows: TGTGCCTGTGACACCTTGATTGGGGGATACGCAACTCGGCGGACCACCGATAAACTCATCTTT.